The 15 T cell receptor beta chains presented below share a single source sample, sequenced in a study of T cell repertoires in cytomegalovirus infection. For these TCRs, the target antigens are not known. TCRdb reanalysed the reads using MiXCR and keeps one entry per CDR3 protein. The repertoire consists of about 920,000 distinct CDR3 sequences, with 25% to 40% occurring once and the leading ten covering 10% to 15%. Sequencing was performed on cultured CD8+ T cells from PBMCs, taken from culture after CMV antigen stimulation. Receptor source: a human donor in good health (CMV status not recorded). Some clones in this sample may be carry-over from other donors' samples.

This clonotype showed up many times. The V call is TRBV27, the J call TRBJ1-5; 9 nucleotides agree with TRBD1. CDR1 and CDR2 (germline): MNHEY, SMNVEV (reference sequence). The CDR3 has 15 amino acids. After removal of 6 bases from V and 4 bases from J, the junction contained 7 bases not matched to a gene. The CDR3 loop is CASSLRQGGNQPQHF. The CDR3 region has the DNA TGTGCCAGCAGCCTTAGACAGGGGGGGAATCAGCCCCAGCATTTT.

There are a few counts of this clonotype. The genes are TRBV24-1 and TRBJ1-5, with 8 bases identical to TRBD1. The CDR3 is made up of 17 amino acids. Trimming at V came to 3 bases and at J to 1 base, leaving 7 bases not matched to a gene. In germline, CDR1 is KGHDR, CDR2 SFDVKD. CDR3 DNA sequence: TGTGCCACCAGTGATCTCCGTGGACAGGGAAGCAATCAGCCCCAGCATTTT. This sequence encodes CATSDLRGQGSNQPQHF.

The chain combines TRBV7-9 with TRBJ1-1; 7 bases fit TRBD1. The CDR3 extends over 16 amino acids. Losses at the gene ends were 3 bases for V and 2 bases for J; bases not matched to a gene: 9. The germline gives CDR1 SEHNR, CDR2 FQNEAQ (reference sequence). CDR3 bases: TGTGCCAGCAGCTTTTGGAGGGGGCGTCTTAACACTGAAGCTTTCTTT. Its translation: CASSFWRGRLNTEAFF.

This clonotype was detected only a few times. The chain joins TRBV24-1 to TRBJ2-5; TRBD1 agrees at 7 bases. Germline V gene sequence: CDR1 KGHDR, CDR2 SFDVKD. CDR3 size: 13 residues. V shed 9 bases, J shed 5 bases, and the junction held 8 bases outside the gene matches. This CDR3 reads CATPRQGRETQYF. CDR3 nucleotides: TGTGCCACCCCTAGACAGGGACGGGAGACCCAGTACTTC.

In its sample, this clonotype was seen a few times. V gene TRBV12-3 or TRBV12-4 combines with J gene TRBJ2-5, with 8 positions matching TRBD2. Trimming at V came to 3 bases and at J to 4 bases, leaving 10 bases not matched to a gene. The CDR3 totals 16 residues. The CDR3 sequence is CASSLSRGGSGETQYF. CDR3 coding DNA: TGTGCCAGCAGTTTGTCTCGGGGGGGGAGTGGAGAGACCCAGTACTTC.

CDR3: CASNHPRGAKNIQYF. The CDR3 DNA reads TGTGCCAGCAACCATCCTCGAGGGGCCAAAAACATTCAGTACTTC. The chain combines TRBV12-3 or TRBV12-4 with TRBJ2-4, with D maybe TRBD2 (5 bases). The CDR3 runs to 15 residues. With 7 bases removed from V and 1 base from J, the gap between germline ends came to 14 bases.

With regard to this clonotype: A single base separates this from a much larger clone, so it may be a read error. CDR3 nucleotides: TGTGTCAGCAGCCCACCCGGAGGGGAAGGGGTTTATGGCTACACCTTC. Protein sequence: CVSSPPGGEGVYGYTF. The rearrangement uses TRBV7-6 and TRBJ1-2; weak D call: TRBD1 (5 bases). This CDR3 contains 16 residues. Germline loops: CDR1 SGHVS, CDR2 FNYEAQ.

The rearrangement joins TRBV6-1 to TRBJ2-1; D remains unclear. The germline CDR1 and CDR2 sequences are MNHNS and SASEGT. Trimming removed 5 bases from V and 10 bases from J, with 18 bases in between. The CDR3 loop spans 14 amino acids. The CDR3 DNA reads as TGTGCCAGCAGTCTCACCTCTCCATCATACGAGCAGTTCTTC. Translated, it gives CASSLTSPSYEQFF.

This clonotype was found a few times. The J gene is TRBJ1-4, the V gene TRBV7-6; D uncertain. This CDR3 comprises 12 residues. V lost 2 bases to trimming and J lost 10 bases, with 8 bases between them. Germline V CDR1 and CDR2: SGHVS, FNYEAQ. CDR3 in DNA: TGTGCCAGCAGCTTACAGACTGGAAAACTGTTTTTT. The encoded protein is CASSLQTGKLFF. Looking up the rest from reference TRBV7-6 and TRBJ1-4 gives the full variable domain: GAGVSQSPRYKVTKRGQDVALRCDPISGHVSLYWYRQALGQGPEFLTYFNYEAQQDKSGLPNDRFSAERPEGSISTLTIQRTEQRDSAMYRCASSLQTGKLFFGSGTQLSVL.

Details on this clonotype: At one of its ends the junction is not consistent with the germline gene, which may arise from a read error. CDR3 coding DNA: TGTGCCAGCAGCTCGTCCTTAAGGGAGAGGGAGCGGTACTTC. The encoded protein is CASSSSLRERERYF. The genes are TRBV14 and TRBJ2-7; D perhaps matches TRBD2 (5 bases). Germline-derived CDR1 and CDR2 are SGHDN and FVKESK. The CDR3 covers 14 residues.

This clonotype appeared a few times. V usage is TRBV20-1 and J usage is TRBJ1-2, with 7 bases aligning to TRBD1. The CDR3 covers 12 residues. The V gene's germline CDR1 is DFQATT and CDR2 SNEGSKA (reference sequence). The CDR3 region is CGGQEGDYGYTF. CDR3 coding DNA: TGCGGCGGACAGGAAGGCGACTATGGCTACACCTTC.

This chain joins TRBV7-9 and TRBJ2-1; 9 bases fit TRBD1. The CDR3 loop spans 15 amino acids. Germline V gene data show CDR1 as SEHNR and CDR2 as FQNEAQ (reference sequence). V gave up 1 base and J gave up 8 bases; unmatched junction bases: 6. The CDR3 reads CASSLVGTGKHEQFF. CDR3 DNA: TGTGCCAGCAGCTTAGTCGGGACAGGGAAACATGAGCAGTTCTTC.

This rearrangement joins TRBV6-1 to TRBJ1-5; D uncertain. The CDR3 covers 15 residues. V was cut by 1 base and J by 5 bases, with 12 bases left in between. Germline CDR1 and CDR2: MNHNS and SASEGT. As DNA, the CDR3 is TGTGCCAGCAGTGAAGATTACAGATGGGATCAGCCCCAGCATTTT. Translation gives CASSEDYRWDQPQHF.

This clonotype was detected a few times. The chain recombines TRBV6-6 with TRBJ2-3, with 8 bases aligning to TRBD1. CDR3 length equals 15 residues. Germline values: CDR1 MNHNY, CDR2 SVGAGI (reference sequence). The trim removed 6 bases at V and 2 bases at J, leaving 7 bases unmatched. The CDR3 here is CASRPRTGYTDTQYF. CDR3 bases: TGTGCCAGCAGGCCGAGGACAGGGTACACAGATACGCAGTATTTT.

The chain joins TRBV5-5 to TRBJ2-5; the D gene is possibly TRBD1 (5 bases). The CDR3 has 16 residues. In germline, CDR1 is SGHKS, CDR2 YYEKEE (reference sequence). V lost 9 bases to trimming and J lost 5 bases, with 26 bases between them. Written as DNA, the CDR3 is TGTGCCACCTCAAGCCCGTTGGACACCCCTCAGGAGACCCAGTACTTC. It is translated as CATSSPLDTPQETQYF.